This record covers a single T cell receptor beta chain. Its target is unknown. The PCR made use of 60 Vbeta and 13 Jbeta primers. In the authors' workflow: Later analysis identified tens of millions of unique TCR beta chains, about 12 million shared. Measured with immunoSEQ multiplex PCR; TCRdb has only the in-frame clones, and not every one. That table furnishes V, J and clone size, whereas the DNA furnished D and trimming. The profile shows fewer than 130,000 clones, about three quarters of them singletons. This entry comes from a study of cytomegalovirus exposure and HLA in healthy donors. Study findings and constraints: The study dropped some indistinguishable V segments, TRBV6-2 and TRBV6-3 among them.

Germline V CDR1 and CDR2: SGDLS, YYNGEE. The CDR3 is made up of 12 amino acids. Trimming removed 4 bases from V and 8 bases from J, with 10 bases in between. The sequencing sample was made of PBMCs. The chain is built from TRBV9 and TRBJ2-1; D is possibly TRBD1 (6 bases). This TCR was sampled from a woman between 25 and 40 years old in good health and CMV-seronegative. The CDR3 protein is CASSTQGYEQFF. In nucleotides, the CDR3 is TGTGCCAGCAGCACACAGGGCTATGAGCAGTTCTTC.